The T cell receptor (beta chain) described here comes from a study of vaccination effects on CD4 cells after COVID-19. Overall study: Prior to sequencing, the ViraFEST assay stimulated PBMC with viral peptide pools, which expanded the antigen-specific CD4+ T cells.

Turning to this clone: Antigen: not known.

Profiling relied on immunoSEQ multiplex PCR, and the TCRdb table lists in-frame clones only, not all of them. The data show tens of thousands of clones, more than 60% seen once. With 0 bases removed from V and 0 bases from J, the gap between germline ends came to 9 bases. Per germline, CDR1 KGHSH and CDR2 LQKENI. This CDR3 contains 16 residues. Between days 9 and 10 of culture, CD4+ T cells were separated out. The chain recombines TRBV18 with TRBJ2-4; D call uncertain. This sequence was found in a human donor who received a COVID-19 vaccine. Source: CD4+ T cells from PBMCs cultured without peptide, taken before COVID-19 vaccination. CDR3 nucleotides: TGTGCCAGCTCACCACCGTCACAGCTAGCCAAAAACATTCAGTACTTC. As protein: CASSPPSQLAKNIQYF.